Below, one T cell receptor (beta chain) is given with its context. TCRdb's copy holds only in-frame clones and misses some; the assay was immunoSEQ multiplex PCR. Among about 59,000 clones listed, 85% to 95% were seen once. These data come from a study of T cell changes during pregnancy in multiple sclerosis. Per germline, CDR1 MGHRA and CDR2 YSYEKL. Trimming shortened V by 0 bases and J by 6 bases, and 11 bases separated the two germline ends. This CDR3 comprises 14 residues. The TCR sequence derives from a female donor with multiple sclerosis, enrolled in a pregnancy study. The source was CD4+ T cells from peripheral blood mononuclear cells, collected before pregnancy. V is TRBV4-1 and J is TRBJ2-5; D not resolved. The CDR3 sequence is CASSQDRVRQTQYF. DNA of the CDR3: TGCGCCAGCAGCCAAGATCGGGTACGCCAGACCCAGTACTTC.